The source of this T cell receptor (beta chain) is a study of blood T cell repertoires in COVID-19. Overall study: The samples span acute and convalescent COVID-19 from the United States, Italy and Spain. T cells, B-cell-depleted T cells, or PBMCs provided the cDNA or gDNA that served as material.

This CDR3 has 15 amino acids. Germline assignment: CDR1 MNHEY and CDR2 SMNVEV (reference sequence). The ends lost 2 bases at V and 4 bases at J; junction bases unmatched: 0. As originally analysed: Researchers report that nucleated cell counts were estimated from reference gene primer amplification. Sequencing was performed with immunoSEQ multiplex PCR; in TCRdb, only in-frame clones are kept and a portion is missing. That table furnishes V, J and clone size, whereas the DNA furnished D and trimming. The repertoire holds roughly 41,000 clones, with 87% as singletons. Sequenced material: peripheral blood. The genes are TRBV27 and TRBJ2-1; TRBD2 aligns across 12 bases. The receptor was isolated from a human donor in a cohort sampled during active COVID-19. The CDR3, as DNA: TGTGCCAGCAGTTTAACTAGCGGGGGGTACAATGAGCAGTTCTTC. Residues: CASSLTSGGYNEQFF.